This TCR beta chain was identified in a study of preoperative IRX-2 immunotherapy in early breast cancer. V lost 4 bases to trimming and J lost 4 bases; unmatched junction nucleotides: 2. Germline V lookup: CDR1 SGHNT, CDR2 YENEEA. CDR3 length: 14 amino acids. The repertoire was sequenced with immunoSEQ multiplex PCR; TCRdb's copy has only in-frame clones and lacks some. This table has tens of thousands of clones, roughly 91% appearing once. Regarding treatment: preoperative locoregional IRX-2 cytokine immunotherapy. The sequenced sample was tumor tissue, obtained after IRX-2 immunotherapy. This TCR came from a human donor with breast cancer. This chain joins TRBV11-3 and TRBJ2-1; TRBD1 aligns across 9 bases. In DNA form, the CDR3 reads TGTGCCAGCAGCTCGGGACAGGGATACAATGAGCAGTTCTTC. This codes for CASSSGQGYNEQFF.